A selection of T cell receptor beta chains follows, all from one sample in a study of blood T cells in healthy people across ages. TCRdb itself ran the 5' RACE reads through MiXCR, one entry per CDR3 protein. The sample lists over 450,000 distinct CDR3 sequences; 20% to 30% were seen once. The same sample was also used in a study of T cells of mothers and their children.

What was sequenced was blood. These receptors were taken from a boy aged 5-17 years in good health. Both conserved end residues are part of each CDR3. The order of the fields is J gene, V gene, clone size, D gene, CDR3 protein, CDR3 DNA. A D gene is named only where the DNA matches it firmly. Where a row states a size, it is once, few, many or the class of an expanded clone; other rows omit it.

TRBJ1-5 TRBV2 NA NA CASSARTGREVRNQPQHF TGTGCCAGCAGTGCTCGGACGGGCAGGGAAGTTCGCAATCAGCCCCAGCATTTT
TRBJ2-7 TRBV4-3 NA TRBD1 CASSQARDREQYF TGCGCCAGCAGCCAAGCGCGGGACAGGGAGCAGTACTTC
TRBJ2-2 TRBV3-1 many TRBD2 CASSHWGSGIIGELFF TGTGCCAGCAGCCACTGGGGTAGCGGGATCATCGGGGAGCTGTTTTTT
TRBJ1-2 TRBV12-3/TRBV12-4 few NA CASRARGYGYTF TGTGCCAGCAGGGCCAGGGGCTATGGCTACACCTTC
TRBJ2-3 TRBV7-2 few NA CASSFASWIPSTDTQYF TGTGCCAGCAGCTTCGCCAGCTGGATTCCTAGCACAGATACGCAGTATTTT
TRBJ2-7 TRBV27 NA NA CASSLRRAGYEQYF TGTGCCAGCAGCTTAAGGCGCGCCGGCTACGAGCAGTACTTC
TRBJ1-2 TRBV11-2 NA TRBD1 CASRTAGGMDYGYTF TGTGCCAGCAGAACAGCAGGGGGGATGGACTATGGCTACACCTTC
TRBJ2-7 TRBV6-5 NA NA CASSPLAAMREQYF TGTGCCAGCAGTCCCCTCGCGGCGATGCGCGAGCAGTACTTC
TRBJ2-2 TRBV25-1 NA TRBD1 CASRTGTGSPGELFF TGTGCCAGCAGGACCGGGACAGGGTCGCCCGGGGAGCTGTTTTTT
TRBJ2-1 TRBV4-1 NA NA CASSPSAATYNEQFF TGCGCCAGCAGCCCCTCGGCTGCGACGTACAATGAGCAGTTCTTC
TRBJ1-2 TRBV5-1 few NA CASSPSGGANYGYTF TGCGCCAGCAGCCCGTCTGGAGGAGCTAACTATGGCTACACCTTC
TRBJ2-5 TRBV7-8 many NA CASSLLGGQETQYF TGTGCCAGCAGCTTACTCGGGGGCCAAGAGACCCAGTACTTC
TRBJ2-5 TRBV10-3 few TRBD2 CAITPGLAETQYF TGTGCCATCACCCCTGGACTAGCGGAGACCCAGTACTTC
TRBJ2-1 TRBV11-2 few NA CASSLVVDGNEQFF TGTGCCAGCAGCTTAGTAGTAGACGGAAATGAGCAGTTCTTC
TRBJ1-2 TRBV19 few NA CASRRAGVYGYTF TGTGCCAGTAGGAGGGCAGGGGTCTATGGCTACACCTTC
TRBJ2-4 TRBV27 NA NA CASSFGSENIQYF TGTGCCAGCAGTTTTGGCAGCGAAAACATTCAGTACTTC
TRBJ1-1 TRBV9 NA NA CAGSLTVNTEAFF TGTGCCGGCAGCCTGACAGTGAACACTGAAGCTTTCTTT
TRBJ1-1 TRBV28 once NA CASNTPTTGLGHLAFF TGTGCCAGCAATACCCCGACTACAGGGTTGGGACACTTGGCTTTCTTT
TRBJ2-1 TRBV12-3/TRBV12-4 NA TRBD1 CASSSTRDREYNEQFF TGTGCCAGCAGCAGCACCCGGGACAGGGAATACAATGAGCAGTTCTTC